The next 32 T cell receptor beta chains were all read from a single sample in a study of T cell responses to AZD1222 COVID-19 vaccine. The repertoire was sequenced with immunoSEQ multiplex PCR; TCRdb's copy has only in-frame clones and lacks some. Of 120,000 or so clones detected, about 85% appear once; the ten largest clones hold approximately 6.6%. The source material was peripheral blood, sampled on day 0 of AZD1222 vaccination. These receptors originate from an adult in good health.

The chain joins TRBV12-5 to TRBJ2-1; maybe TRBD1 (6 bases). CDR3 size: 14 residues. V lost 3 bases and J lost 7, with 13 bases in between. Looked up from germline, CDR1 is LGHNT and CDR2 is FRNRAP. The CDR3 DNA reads TGTGCTAGTGGTTTTTTACAGGGTAGTAATGAGCAGTTCTTC. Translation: CASGFLQGSNEQFF. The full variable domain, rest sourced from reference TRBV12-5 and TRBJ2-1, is DARVTQTPRHKVTEMGQEVTMRCQPILGHNTVFWYRQTMMQGLELLAYFRNRAPLDDSGMPKDRFSAEMPDATLATLKIQPSEPRDSAVYFCASGFLQGSNEQFFGPGTRLTVL.

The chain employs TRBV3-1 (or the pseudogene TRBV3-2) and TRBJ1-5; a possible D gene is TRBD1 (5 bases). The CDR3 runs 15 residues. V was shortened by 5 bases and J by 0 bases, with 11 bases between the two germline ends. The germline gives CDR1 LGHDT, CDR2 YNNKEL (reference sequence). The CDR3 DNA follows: TGTGCCAGCAGCAGGGGACGAAATAGCAATCAGCCCCAGCATTTT. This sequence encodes CASSRGRNSNQPQHF.

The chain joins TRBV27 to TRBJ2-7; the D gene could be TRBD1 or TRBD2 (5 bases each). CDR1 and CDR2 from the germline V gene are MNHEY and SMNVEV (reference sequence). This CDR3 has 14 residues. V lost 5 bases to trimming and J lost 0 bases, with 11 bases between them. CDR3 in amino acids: CASSPQGVSYEQYF. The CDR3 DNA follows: TGTGCCAGCAGTCCCCAGGGAGTCTCCTACGAGCAGTACTTC.

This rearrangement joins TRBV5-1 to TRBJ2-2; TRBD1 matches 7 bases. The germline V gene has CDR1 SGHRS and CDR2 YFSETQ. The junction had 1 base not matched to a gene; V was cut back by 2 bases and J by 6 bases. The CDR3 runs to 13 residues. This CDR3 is CASSLGGPGELFF. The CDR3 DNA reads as TGCGCCAGCAGCTTAGGGGGCCCCGGGGAGCTGTTTTTT.

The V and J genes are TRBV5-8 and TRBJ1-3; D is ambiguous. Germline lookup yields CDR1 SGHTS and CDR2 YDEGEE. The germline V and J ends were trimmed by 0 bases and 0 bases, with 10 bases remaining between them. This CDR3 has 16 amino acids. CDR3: CASSLAKASSGNTIYF. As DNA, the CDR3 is TGTGCCAGCAGCTTGGCCAAAGCGAGCTCTGGAAACACCATATATTTT.

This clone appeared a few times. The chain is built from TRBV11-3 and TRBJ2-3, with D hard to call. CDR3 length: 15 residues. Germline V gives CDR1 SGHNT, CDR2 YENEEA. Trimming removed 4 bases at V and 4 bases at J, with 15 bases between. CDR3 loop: CASSSASGLADTQYF. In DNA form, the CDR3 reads TGTGCCAGCAGCTCCGCCTCCGGCCTAGCAGATACGCAGTATTTT.

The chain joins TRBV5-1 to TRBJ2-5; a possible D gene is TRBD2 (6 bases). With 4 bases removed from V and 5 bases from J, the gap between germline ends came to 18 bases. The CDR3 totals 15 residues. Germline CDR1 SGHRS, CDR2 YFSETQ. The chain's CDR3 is CASSDPGRRGETQYF. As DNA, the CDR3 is TGCGCCAGCAGCGATCCGGGACGGAGGGGCGAGACCCAGTACTTC. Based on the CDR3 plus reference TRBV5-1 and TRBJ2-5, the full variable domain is KAGVTQTPRYLIKTRGQQVTLSCSPISGHRSVSWYQQTPGQGLQFLFEYFSETQRNKGNFPGRFSGRQFSNSRSEMNVSTLELGDSALYLCASSDPGRRGETQYFGPGTRLLVL.

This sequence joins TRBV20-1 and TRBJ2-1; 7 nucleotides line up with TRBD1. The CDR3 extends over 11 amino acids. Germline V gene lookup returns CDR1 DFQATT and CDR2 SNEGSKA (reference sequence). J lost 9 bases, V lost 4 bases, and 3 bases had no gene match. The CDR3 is CSANTGAEQFF. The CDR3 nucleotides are TGCAGTGCTAACACAGGGGCTGAGCAGTTCTTC.

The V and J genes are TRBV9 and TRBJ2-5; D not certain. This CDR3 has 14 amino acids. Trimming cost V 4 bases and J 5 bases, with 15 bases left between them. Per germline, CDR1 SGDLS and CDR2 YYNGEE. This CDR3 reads CASSPRFLRETQYF. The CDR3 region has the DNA TGTGCCAGCAGCCCCCGATTCCTGCGGGAGACCCAGTACTTC.

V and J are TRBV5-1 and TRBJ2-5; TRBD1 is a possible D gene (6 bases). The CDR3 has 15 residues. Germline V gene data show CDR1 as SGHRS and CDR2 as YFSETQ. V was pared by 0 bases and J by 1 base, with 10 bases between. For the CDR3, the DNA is TGCGCCAGCAGCTTGGACGGCAGGGGCCAAGAGACCCAGTACTTC. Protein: CASSLDGRGQETQYF.

Here the CDR3 reads CASSKVTGGVGNQPQHF. CDR3 sequence (DNA): TGTGCCAGTAGTAAGGTAACAGGGGGCGTCGGCAATCAGCCCCAGCATTTT. The gene calls are TRBV19 and TRBJ1-5; TRBD1 agrees at 9 bases. The germline CDR1 and CDR2 sequences are LNHDA and SQIVND (reference sequence). The length of the CDR3 is 17 residues. V was clipped by 4 bases and J by 2 bases; unmatched bases: 9.

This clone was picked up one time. Written as DNA, the CDR3 is TGTGCCAGCAGCTTAGATGGGGGCTGGAATTCACCCCTCCACTTT. This encodes CASSLDGGWNSPLHF. The chain recombines TRBV7-3 with TRBJ1-6; the D gene is possibly TRBD1 (6 bases). CDR3 length: 15 amino acids. Germline V lookup: CDR1 SGHTA, CDR2 FQGTGA. Trimming removed 2 bases from V and 7 bases from J, with 12 bases in between.

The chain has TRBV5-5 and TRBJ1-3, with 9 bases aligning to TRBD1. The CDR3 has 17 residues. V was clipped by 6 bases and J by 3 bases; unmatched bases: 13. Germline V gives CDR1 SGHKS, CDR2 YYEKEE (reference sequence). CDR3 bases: TGTGCCAGCACCGCAGGGACAGGGATTTTTGTTGGAAACACCATATATTTT. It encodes CASTAGTGIFVGNTIYF. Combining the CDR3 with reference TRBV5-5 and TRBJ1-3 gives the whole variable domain DAGVTQSPTHLIKTRGQQVTLRCSPISGHKSVSWYQQVLGQGPQFIFQYYEKEERGRGNFPDRFSARQFPNYSSELNVNALLLGDSALYLCASTAGTGIFVGNTIYFGEGSWLTVV.

This CDR3 reads CASSLAQSTEAFF. In DNA form, the CDR3 reads TGCGCCAGCAGCTTGGCTCAGAGTACTGAAGCTTTCTTT. V and J are TRBV5-1 and TRBJ1-1, with D unclear. Germline V gene sequence: CDR1 SGHRS, CDR2 YFSETQ. Trimming left V 0 bases short and J 5 bases short, with 8 bases between. There are 13 residues in the CDR3.

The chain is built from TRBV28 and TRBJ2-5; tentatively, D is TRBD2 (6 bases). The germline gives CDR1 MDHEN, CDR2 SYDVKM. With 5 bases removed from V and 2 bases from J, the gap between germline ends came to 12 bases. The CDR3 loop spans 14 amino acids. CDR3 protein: CASSGGGPQETQYF. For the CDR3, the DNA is TGTGCCAGCAGTGGAGGAGGGCCTCAAGAGACCCAGTACTTC. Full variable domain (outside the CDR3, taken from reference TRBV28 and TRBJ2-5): DVKVTQSSRYLVKRTGEKVFLECVQDMDHENMFWYRQDPGLGLRLIYFSYDVKMKEKGDIPEGYSVSREKKERFSLILESASTNQTSMYLCASSGGGPQETQYFGPGTRLLVL.

The chain's CDR3 is CASSPTGGTGELFF. DNA of the CDR3: TGCGCCAGCAGCCCGACGGGGGGGACCGGGGAGCTGTTTTTT. The rearrangement uses TRBV5-1 and TRBJ2-2; 8 positions match TRBD2. The CDR3 extends over 14 amino acids. Trimming at V came to 4 bases and at J to 5 bases, leaving 4 bases not matched to a gene. Germline values: CDR1 SGHRS, CDR2 YFSETQ.

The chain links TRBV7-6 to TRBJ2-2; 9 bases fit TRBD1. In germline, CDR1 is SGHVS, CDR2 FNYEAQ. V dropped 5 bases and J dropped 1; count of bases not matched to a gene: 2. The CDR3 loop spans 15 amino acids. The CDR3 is CASSPGQGNTGELFF. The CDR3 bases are TGTGCCAGCAGCCCGGGACAGGGGAACACCGGGGAGCTGTTTTTT.

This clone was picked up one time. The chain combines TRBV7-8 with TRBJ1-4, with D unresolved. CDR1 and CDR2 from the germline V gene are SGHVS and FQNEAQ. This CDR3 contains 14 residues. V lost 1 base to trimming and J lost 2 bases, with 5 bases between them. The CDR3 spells CASSLVSTNEKLFF. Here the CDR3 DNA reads TGTGCCAGCAGCTTAGTGTCCACTAATGAAAAACTGTTTTTT.

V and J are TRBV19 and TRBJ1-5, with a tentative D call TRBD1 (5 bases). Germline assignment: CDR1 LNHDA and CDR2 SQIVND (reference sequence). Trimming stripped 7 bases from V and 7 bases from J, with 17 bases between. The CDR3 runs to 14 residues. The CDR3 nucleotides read TGTGCCAGTAAATTTTTAGGGGAAATACAGCCCCAGCATTTT. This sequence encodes CASKFLGEIQPQHF.

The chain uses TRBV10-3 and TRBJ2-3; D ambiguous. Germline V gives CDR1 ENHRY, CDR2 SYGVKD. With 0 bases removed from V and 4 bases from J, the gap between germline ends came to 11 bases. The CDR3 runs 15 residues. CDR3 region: CAISESANVADTQYF. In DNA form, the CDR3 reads TGTGCCATCAGTGAGTCTGCGAACGTGGCAGATACGCAGTATTTT.

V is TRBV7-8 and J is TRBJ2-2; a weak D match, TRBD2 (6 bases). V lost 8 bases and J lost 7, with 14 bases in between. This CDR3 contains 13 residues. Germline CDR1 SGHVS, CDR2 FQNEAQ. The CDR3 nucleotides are TGTGCCAGCGCGGGGTCGAAGGGCGGGGAGCTGTTTTTT. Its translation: CASAGSKGGELFF.

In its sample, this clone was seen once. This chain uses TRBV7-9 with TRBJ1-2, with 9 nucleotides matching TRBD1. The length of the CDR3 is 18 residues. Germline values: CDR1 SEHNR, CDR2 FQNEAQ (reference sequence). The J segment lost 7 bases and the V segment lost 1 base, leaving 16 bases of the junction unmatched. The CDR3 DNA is TGTGCCAGCAGCTTAGATTCCGGGACAGGGTGGGCAACGCGTGGCTACACCTTC. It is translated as CASSLDSGTGWATRGYTF.

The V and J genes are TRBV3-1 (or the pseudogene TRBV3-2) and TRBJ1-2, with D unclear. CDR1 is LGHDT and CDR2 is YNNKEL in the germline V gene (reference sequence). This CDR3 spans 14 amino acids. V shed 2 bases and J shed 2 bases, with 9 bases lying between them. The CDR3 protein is CASSQTDYNYGYTF. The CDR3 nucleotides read TGTGCCAGCAGCCAAACCGATTACAACTATGGCTACACCTTC.

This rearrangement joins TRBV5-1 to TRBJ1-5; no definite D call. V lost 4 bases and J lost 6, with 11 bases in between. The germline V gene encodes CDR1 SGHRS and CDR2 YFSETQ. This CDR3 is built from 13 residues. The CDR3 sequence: CASSDGGSQPQHF. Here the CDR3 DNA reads TGCGCCAGCAGCGATGGAGGCAGTCAGCCCCAGCATTTT. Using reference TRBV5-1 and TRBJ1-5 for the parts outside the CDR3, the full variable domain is KAGVTQTPRYLIKTRGQQVTLSCSPISGHRSVSWYQQTPGQGLQFLFEYFSETQRNKGNFPGRFSGRQFSNSRSEMNVSTLELGDSALYLCASSDGGSQPQHFGDGTRLSIL.

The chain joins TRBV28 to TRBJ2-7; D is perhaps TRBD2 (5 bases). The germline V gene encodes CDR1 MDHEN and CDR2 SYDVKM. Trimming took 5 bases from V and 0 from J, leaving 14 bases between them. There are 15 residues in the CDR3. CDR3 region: CASSLPGIDSYEQYF. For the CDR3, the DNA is TGTGCCAGCAGTCTCCCCGGGATAGACTCCTACGAGCAGTACTTC.

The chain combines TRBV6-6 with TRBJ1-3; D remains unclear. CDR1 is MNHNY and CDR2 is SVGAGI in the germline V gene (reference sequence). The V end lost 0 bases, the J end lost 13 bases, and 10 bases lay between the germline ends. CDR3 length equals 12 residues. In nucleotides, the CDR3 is TGTGCCAGCAGTTACTCGAATGGGTTAATATATTTT. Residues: CASSYSNGLIYF.

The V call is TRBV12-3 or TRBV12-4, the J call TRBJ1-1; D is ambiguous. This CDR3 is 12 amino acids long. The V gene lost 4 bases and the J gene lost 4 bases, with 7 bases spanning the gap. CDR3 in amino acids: CASSYGLTEAFF. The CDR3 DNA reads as TGTGCCAGCAGTTACGGGCTCACTGAAGCTTTCTTT.

DNA for the CDR3: TGTGCCAGCAGCTTAGGTGGGAGAGGCAGCTATGGCTACACCTTC. This gives the protein CASSLGGRGSYGYTF. This rearrangement joins TRBV7-2 to TRBJ1-2; D remains ambiguous. Trimming pared 1 base from V and 4 bases from J, leaving 13 bases between. Germline V gives CDR1 SGHTA, CDR2 FQGNSA. This CDR3 is built from 15 residues.

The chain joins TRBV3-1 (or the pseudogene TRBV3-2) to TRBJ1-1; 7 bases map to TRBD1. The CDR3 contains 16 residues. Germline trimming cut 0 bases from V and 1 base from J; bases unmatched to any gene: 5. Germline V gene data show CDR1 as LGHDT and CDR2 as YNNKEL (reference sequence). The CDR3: CASSQDPGQPNTEAFF. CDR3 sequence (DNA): TGTGCCAGCAGCCAAGACCCGGGACAGCCGAACACTGAAGCTTTCTTT.

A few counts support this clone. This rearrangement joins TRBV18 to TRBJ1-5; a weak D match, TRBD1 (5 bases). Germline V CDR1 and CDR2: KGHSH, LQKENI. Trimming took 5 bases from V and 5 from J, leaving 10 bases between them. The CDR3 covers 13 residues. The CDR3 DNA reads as TGTGCCAGCTCATTGGGGCGCGATCAGCCCCAGCATTTT. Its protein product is CASSLGRDQPQHF.

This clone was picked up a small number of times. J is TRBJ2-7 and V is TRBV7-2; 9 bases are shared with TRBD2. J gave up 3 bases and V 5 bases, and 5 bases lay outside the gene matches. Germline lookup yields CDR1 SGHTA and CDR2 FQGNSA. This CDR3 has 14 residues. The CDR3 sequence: CASSNSGGLYEQYF. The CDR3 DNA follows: TGTGCCAGCAGCAATAGCGGGGGCCTCTACGAGCAGTACTTC.

As DNA, the CDR3 is TGTGCCAGCAGTGAAAGTGGGGGGAACTATGGCTACACCTTC. Its translation: CASSESGGNYGYTF. The rearrangement joins TRBV6-1 to TRBJ1-2; weak D call: TRBD1 (5 bases). Per the germline V gene, CDR1 is MNHNS and CDR2 is SASEGT. Trimming left V 2 bases short and J 2 bases short, with 9 bases between. The CDR3 runs 14 residues.